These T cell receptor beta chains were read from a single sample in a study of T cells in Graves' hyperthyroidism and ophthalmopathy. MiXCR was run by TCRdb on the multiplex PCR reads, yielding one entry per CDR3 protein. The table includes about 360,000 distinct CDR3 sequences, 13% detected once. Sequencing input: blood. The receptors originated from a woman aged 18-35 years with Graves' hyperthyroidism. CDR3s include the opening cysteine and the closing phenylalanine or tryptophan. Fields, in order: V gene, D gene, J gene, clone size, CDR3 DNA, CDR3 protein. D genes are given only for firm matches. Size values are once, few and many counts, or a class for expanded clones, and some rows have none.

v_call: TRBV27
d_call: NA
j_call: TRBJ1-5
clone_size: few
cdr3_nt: TGTGCCAGCAGTTTAGGAGGGATGAGCAATCAGCCCCAGCATTTT
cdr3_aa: CASSLGGMSNQPQHF

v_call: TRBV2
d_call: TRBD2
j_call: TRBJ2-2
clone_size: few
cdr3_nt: TGTGCCAGCAGTGCAACTAGCGGGAGGAACACCGGGGAGCTGTTTTTT
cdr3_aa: CASSATSGRNTGELFF

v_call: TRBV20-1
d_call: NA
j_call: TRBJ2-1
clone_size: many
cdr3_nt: TGCAGTGGGACCAGGACTAACCGCAATGAGCAGTTCTTC
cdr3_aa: CSGTRTNRNEQFF

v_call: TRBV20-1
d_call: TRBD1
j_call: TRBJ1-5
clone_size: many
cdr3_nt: TGCAGTGCTAGGGAGTCGACAGGGTTCTATAGCAATCAGCCCCAGCATTTT
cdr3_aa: CSARESTGFYSNQPQHF

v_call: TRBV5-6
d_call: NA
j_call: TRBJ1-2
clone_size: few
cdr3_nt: TGTGCCAGCAGCCCCGGAGCCTATGGCTACACCTTC
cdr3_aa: CASSPGAYGYTF

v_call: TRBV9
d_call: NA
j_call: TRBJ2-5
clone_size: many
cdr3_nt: TGTGCCAGCAGCGTAAAGGAACGCCAAGAGACCCAGTACTTC
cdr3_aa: CASSVKERQETQYF

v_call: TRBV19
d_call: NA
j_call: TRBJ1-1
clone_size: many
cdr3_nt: TGTGCCAGTAGTATCAGGGCAAAGGGGGACACTGAAGCTTTCTTT
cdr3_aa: CASSIRAKGDTEAFF

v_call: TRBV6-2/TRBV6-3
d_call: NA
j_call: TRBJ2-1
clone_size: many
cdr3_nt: TGTGCCAGCAGTTACTCGATTGGCGGATTTGAAGATCTCTCAAATGAGCAGTTCTTC
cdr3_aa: CASSYSIGGFEDLSNEQFF

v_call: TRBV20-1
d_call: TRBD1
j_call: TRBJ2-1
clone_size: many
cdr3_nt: TGCAGTGCTAGCGCCCTTTTAGACAGGGGGCGACCTGAGCAGTTCTTC
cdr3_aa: CSASALLDRGRPEQFF

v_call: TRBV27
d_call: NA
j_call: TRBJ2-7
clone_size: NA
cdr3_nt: TGTGCCAGCAGTTTATATAGCACAGGGAGGCAGTACTTC
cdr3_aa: CASSLYSTGRQYF

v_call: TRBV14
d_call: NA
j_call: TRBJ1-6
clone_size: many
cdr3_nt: TGTGCCAGCAGCCAGCACGGGGCCTCAAATTCACCCCTCCACTTT
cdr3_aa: CASSQHGASNSPLHF

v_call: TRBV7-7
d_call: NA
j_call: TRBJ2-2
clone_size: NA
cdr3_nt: TGTGCTAGCAGCTTAACCTCGACAGGCCGATTCACCGGGGAGCTGTTTTTT
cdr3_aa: CASSLTSTGRFTGELFF

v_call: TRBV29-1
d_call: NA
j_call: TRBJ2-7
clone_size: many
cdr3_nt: TGCAGCGTGGTCGTTTACGCCGGGGGATCCTACGAGCAGTACTTC
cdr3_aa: CSVVVYAGGSYEQYF

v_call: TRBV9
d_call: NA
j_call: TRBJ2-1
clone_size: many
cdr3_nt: TGTGCCAGCGGGTTGGAGGAGCAGTTCTTC
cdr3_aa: CASGLEEQFF

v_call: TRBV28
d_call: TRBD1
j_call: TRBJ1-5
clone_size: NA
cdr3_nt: TGTGCCACCTTGTCAGGGGGGAATCAGCCCCAGCATTTT
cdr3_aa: CATLSGGNQPQHF

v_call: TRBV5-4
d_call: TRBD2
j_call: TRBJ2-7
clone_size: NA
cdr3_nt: TGTGCCAGCAGCCCCCCCTTAGCGGGACACTACGAGCAGTACTTC
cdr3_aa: CASSPPLAGHYEQYF

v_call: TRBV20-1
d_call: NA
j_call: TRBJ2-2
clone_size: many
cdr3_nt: TGCAGTGCTAGATTGGGCCAGCGGGCCGTGCCCGGGGAGCTGTTTTTT
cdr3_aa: CSARLGQRAVPGELFF

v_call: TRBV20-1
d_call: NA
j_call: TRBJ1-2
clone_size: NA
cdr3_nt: TGCAGTGCTAGAGATTACCTACTGGGGGAGGGTGGCTACACCTTC
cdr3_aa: CSARDYLLGEGGYTF

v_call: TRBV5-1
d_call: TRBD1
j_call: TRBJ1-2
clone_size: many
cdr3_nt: TGCGCCAGCAGCGCGGACAGGGGGAGCCCCTCCTATGGCTACACCTTC
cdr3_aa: CASSADRGSPSYGYTF

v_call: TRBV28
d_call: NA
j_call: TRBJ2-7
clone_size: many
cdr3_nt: TGTGCCAGCAGTTTACCAGGGGTTACCGAGCAGTACTTC
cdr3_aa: CASSLPGVTEQYF

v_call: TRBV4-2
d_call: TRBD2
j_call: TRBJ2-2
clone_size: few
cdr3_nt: TGTGCCAGCAGCCAGGAACTAGCGGCCACCGGGGAGCTGTTTTTT
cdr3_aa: CASSQELAATGELFF

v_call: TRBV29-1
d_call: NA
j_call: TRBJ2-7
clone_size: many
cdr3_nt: TGCAGCGTGACACCGGGCCTCGGGCCCCCCTACGAGCAGTACTTC
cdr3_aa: CSVTPGLGPPYEQYF

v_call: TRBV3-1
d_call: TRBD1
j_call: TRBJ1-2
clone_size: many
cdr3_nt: TGTGCCAGCAGCCAAGTTACAGGGGGCGCGGAGGGCTACACCTTC
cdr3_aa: CASSQVTGGAEGYTF

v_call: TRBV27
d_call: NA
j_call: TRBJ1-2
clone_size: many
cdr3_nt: TGTGCCAGCACTACCTGGGGGGGGGCGCGCGGCTACACCTTC
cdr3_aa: CASTTWGGARGYTF

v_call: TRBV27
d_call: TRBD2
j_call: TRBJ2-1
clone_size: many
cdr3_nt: TGTGCCAGCAGATCGGGGGGGGAGAGCTCCTACAATGAGCAGTTCTTC
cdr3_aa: CASRSGGESSYNEQFF

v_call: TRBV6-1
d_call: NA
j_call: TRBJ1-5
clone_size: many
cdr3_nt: TGTGCCAGTACAGAAGGGCAGCCCCAGCATTTT
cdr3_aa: CASTEGQPQHF

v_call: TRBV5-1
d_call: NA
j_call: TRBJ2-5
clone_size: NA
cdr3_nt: TGCGCCAGCAGCGAATCTCAGGGGCAAGAGACCCAGTACTTC
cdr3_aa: CASSESQGQETQYF

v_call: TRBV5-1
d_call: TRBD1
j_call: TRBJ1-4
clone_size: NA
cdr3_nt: TGCGCCAGCAGCTTGGGGCCTCGACAGGGCGGAACTAATGAAAAACTGTTTTTT
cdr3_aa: CASSLGPRQGGTNEKLFF

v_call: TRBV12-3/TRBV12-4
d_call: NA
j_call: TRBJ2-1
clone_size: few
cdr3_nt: TGTGCCAGCACCTCCCTCGGCTCCTACAATGAGCAGTTCTTC
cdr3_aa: CASTSLGSYNEQFF

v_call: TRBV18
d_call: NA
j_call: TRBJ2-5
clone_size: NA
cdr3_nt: TGTGCCAGCTCACCCAACGCTGGGGAGACCCAGTACTTC
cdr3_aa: CASSPNAGETQYF

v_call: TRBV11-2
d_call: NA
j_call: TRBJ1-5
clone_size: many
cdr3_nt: TGTGCCAGCAGTCCGGGGAGGGAAAGCAATCAGCCCCAGCATTTT
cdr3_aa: CASSPGRESNQPQHF

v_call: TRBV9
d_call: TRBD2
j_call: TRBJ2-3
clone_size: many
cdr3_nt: TGTGCCAGCAGCGTCTCTAGCGGCCGCACAGATACGCAGTATTTT
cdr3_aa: CASSVSSGRTDTQYF

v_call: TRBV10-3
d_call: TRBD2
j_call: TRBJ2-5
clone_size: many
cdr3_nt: TGTGCCATCAGTGAGAGCGGGGGGCCTCAAGAGACCCAGTACTTC
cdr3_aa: CAISESGGPQETQYF

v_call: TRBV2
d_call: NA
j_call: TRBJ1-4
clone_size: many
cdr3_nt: TGTGCCAGCAACCAAAGGCAGATTAATGAAAAACTGTTTTTT
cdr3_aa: CASNQRQINEKLFF

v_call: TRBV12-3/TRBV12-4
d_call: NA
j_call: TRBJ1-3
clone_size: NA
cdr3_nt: TGTGCCAGCACCCCGGGACACTCTTCCCTAAACACCATATATTTT
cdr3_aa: CASTPGHSSLNTIYF

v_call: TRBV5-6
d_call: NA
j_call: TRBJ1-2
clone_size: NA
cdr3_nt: TGTGCCAGCAGCCTAAGTGATGGCTACACCTTC
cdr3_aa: CASSLSDGYTF

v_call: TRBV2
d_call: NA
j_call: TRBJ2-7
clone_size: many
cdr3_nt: TGTGCCAGTCAGACCCTCCACGAGCAGTACTTC
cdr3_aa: CASQTLHEQYF

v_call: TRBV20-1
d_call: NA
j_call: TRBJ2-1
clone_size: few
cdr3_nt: TGCAGTGCGACTAGAGGGTCGGGGAAAAATGAGCAGTTCTTC
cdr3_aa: CSATRGSGKNEQFF

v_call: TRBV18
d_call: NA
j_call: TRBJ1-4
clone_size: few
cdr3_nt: TGTGCCAGCTCACTCACCAGGGAGAGGAGCGAAAAACTGTTTTTT
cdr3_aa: CASSLTRERSEKLFF

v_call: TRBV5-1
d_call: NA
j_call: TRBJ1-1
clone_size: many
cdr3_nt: TGCGCCAGCAGCCCGCTGACATCTATGAACACTGAAGCTTTCTTT
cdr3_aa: CASSPLTSMNTEAFF

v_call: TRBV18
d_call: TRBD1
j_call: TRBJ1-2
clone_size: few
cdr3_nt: TGTGCCAACTCCCGGGGGACAGGAGGTGGCTACACCTTC
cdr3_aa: CANSRGTGGGYTF

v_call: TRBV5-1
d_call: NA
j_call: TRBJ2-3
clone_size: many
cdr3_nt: TGCGCCAGCAGCTCCGACAGAAATTCGGGGGCAGATACGCAGTATTTT
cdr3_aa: CASSSDRNSGADTQYF

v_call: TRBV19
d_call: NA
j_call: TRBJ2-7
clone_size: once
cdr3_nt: TGTGCCAGTAAGAGCAGGGAGCTACCCTACGAGCAGTACTTC
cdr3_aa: CASKSRELPYEQYF

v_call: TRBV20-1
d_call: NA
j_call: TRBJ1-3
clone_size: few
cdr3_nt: TGCAGTGCTCTGGAATCTGGAAACACCATATATTTT
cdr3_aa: CSALESGNTIYF

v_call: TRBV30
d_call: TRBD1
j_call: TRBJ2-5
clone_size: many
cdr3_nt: TGTGCCTGGAAAACAGGGGGAGCAGAGACCCAGTACTTC
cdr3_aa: CAWKTGGAETQYF

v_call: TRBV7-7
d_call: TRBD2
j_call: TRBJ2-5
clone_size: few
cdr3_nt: TGTGCTAGCAGCTTTTCTAGCGGAGAAGAGACCCAGTACTTC
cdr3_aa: CASSFSSGEETQYF

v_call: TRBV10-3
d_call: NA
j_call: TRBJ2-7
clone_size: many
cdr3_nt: TGTGCCATCAGTGTAATTGAGGGAACCTACGAGCAGTACTTC
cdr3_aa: CAISVIEGTYEQYF

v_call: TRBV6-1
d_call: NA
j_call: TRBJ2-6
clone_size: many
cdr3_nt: TGTGCCAGCCGGAATACAGGGCTTGCAGGGGCCAACGTCCTGACTTTC
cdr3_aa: CASRNTGLAGANVLTF